Sequencing of this TCR beta chain was carried out in a study of cytomegalovirus exposure and HLA in healthy donors. About the research overall: Among fewer than 500 genotyped donors, roughly 80% fell in the Caucasian-associated ancestry cluster.

The PCR contained 60 Vbeta and 13 Jbeta primers. Sequencing was performed with immunoSEQ multiplex PCR; in TCRdb, only in-frame clones are kept and a portion is missing. This table holds under 95,000 clones, about 78% found once. This clone has only one observation. Sequencing was done on a sample of PBMCs. The sequence was collected from a male donor in good health and CMV-seronegative.

This CDR3 reads CASSLQAGEGDEQFF. The CDR3 coding sequence is TGCGCCAGCAGCTTACAAGCGGGAGAGGGCGATGAGCAGTTCTTC. The chain joins TRBV5-1 to TRBJ2-1; 8 bases are a match to TRBD2. J lost 8 bases, V lost 2 bases, and 9 bases had no gene match. The V gene's germline CDR1 is SGHRS and CDR2 YFSETQ. The CDR3 has 15 residues.